The subject of this entry is one TCR beta chain. The data derive from a study of beta chain features in type 1 diabetes. As for the study in general: About 110,000,000 sorted cells were examined across all samples.

CDR3 length: 14 residues. Germline V gives CDR1 SGHDT, CDR2 YYEEEE. Trimming took off 0 bases at V and 2 bases at J, with 9 bases between the two ends. The whole isolated RNA underwent reverse transcription, so sequencing captured expressed TCRB transcripts. TCRdb's copy holds only in-frame clones and misses some; the assay was immunoSEQ multiplex PCR. The profile shows some 40,000 clones, 45% to 50% of them singletons. The rearrangement joins TRBV5-6 to TRBJ2-7, with a weak D call TRBD1 (6 bases). The receptor was isolated from a woman between 18 and 29 years old in good health. The sample taken for sequencing was central memory CD4+ T cells from blood. Written as DNA, the CDR3 is TGTGCCAGCAGCTTGGGGGGGCTCCCCTACGAGCAGTACTTC. It translates to CASSLGGLPYEQYF.